The TCR beta chain described here comes from a study of cytomegalovirus exposure and HLA in healthy donors (dated by TCRdb to about 2017). Context from the whole study: In an earlier analysis of some 550 of the donors, roughly 300 Gb of sequence data and approximately 100 million unique TCR beta sequences from about 190 million T cells were reported. An early release that covered several hundred HLA-typed donors contained about 290 gigabases of sequencing data and 85 million to 100 million unique TCR sequences. Of the approximately 370 genotyped donors, less than 85% were placed in the genetic ancestry cluster associated with self-reported Caucasian donors. The study aimed to test whether cataloging public T cell receptors could reveal signatures of past pathogen exposure. The study profiled the T cell repertoires of more than 500 subjects by immunosequencing and related them to cytomegalovirus serostatus. Along with the approximately 700-subject first cohort, a separate validation cohort of 120 different subjects was used. High-throughput TCR immunosequencing, statistical association of individual TCRs with disease status, and machine learning were combined to predict cytomegalovirus infection status. In a later analysis, previously published TCR beta repertoires from about 670 donors were re-analyzed and high-resolution HLA genotyping was added so that TCR occurrence patterns could be studied. Rather than drawing on any new phenotypic data, the later analysis identified candidate immune exposures from TCR beta sequences and the way those sequences occurred across donors. In an earlier analysis of 587 of the donors, high-throughput TCR beta sequencing was used to judge whether each TCR beta V gene segment behaved as functional or pseudogenic. Donor age, sex, ethnicity and CMV serostatus were collected together with the repertoire data. Genome-wide SNP genotypes for about 65% of the 666 donors were used in a later genetic analysis, which treated that subset as a discovery cohort. All discovery cohort repertoires had been generated on a single sequencing platform. HLA typing included class I and class II loci at four-digit resolution. The number of donors typed differed by locus, with 629-630 for A, B, C, DRB1 and DQB1, more than 500 for DQA1, 600 to 610 for DPA1, and 450 to 480 for DPB1. Roughly 5 DR-DQ haplotypes were handled as single units for association and clustering, since linkage in the cohort was strong. Among 300 to 450 genotyped donors of the cohort, an average of roughly 240,000 unique TCR beta nucleotide sequences were sequenced per donor, around 20% of them non-productive. Results the study describes overall, beyond this receptor: When HLA alleles, especially DR and DQ, strongly co-occurred, TCR associations were difficult to assign to individual alleles. HLA typing was unavailable for some donors at each locus, so association tests used only the typed subset. According to a later analysis, parvovirus B19, influenza, CMV and Epstein-Barr virus appeared linked to several top co-occurrence clusters. A further reported finding was that TCR beta sequences accurately predicted the HLA-A and HLA-B alleles for most subjects in the first cohort. In a later analysis, the rate of TCR association differed among HLA loci, with DRB1 alleles having the most associated TCRs and HLA-C alleles having the fewest. The only immune exposure information available for the cohort was CMV serostatus. A few of the identified cytomegalovirus-associated TCR beta chains were confirmed in vitro to be specific for cytomegalovirus antigens. Most TCR sequences were seen in very few donors, while some public TCRs were found in many individuals. V-gene and J-gene trimming of TCR beta chains was associated with a missense DCLRE1C variant in a later genetic analysis, and the association was replicated in an independent cohort. The presence/absence analyses assumed that sequencing depth was roughly uniform across donors, and that assumption may not be true. Only TCR beta chains were sequenced in this cohort, and the absence of alpha or paired-chain data limited detectable features. A later analysis found that most CMV-associated TCR beta chains appeared HLA-restricted, with HLA associations seemingly driven largely by CMV exposure. In both the original and validation cohorts, the classifier was reported to diagnose cytomegalovirus status with high specificity and sensitivity. Correlated functional status among segregating V segments might reflect linkage disequilibrium, but an unknown experimental factor could not be ruled out. In a later genetic analysis, fewer N-insertions in productive TCRs were reported among donors in an Asian-associated ancestry cluster than the roughly 670-donor mean. A cluster of highly shared sequence variants was judged likely to represent a technical artifact of the sequencing pipeline. In a later analysis, 15,000 to 20,000 TCR beta sequences were associated with specific HLA alleles at a false discovery rate of 0.05. An earlier analysis of around 500 of the donors showed that most TCR beta V segments appeared in productive rearrangements either about 90% or about 30% of the time, which broadly matched IMGT annotations. It was suggested by the authors that the approach could potentially be generalized to other disease states and immunological phenotypes. Fewer than 20 rarely observed V segments, including chromosome 9 orphons, were excluded from the earlier analysis of a few hundred of the donors because counts were too low. A later analysis found that HLA-associated TCR beta chains were more clonally expanded and had lower generation probabilities than equally common non-associated chains. Some IMGT-functional V segments, including TRBV6-2 and TRBV6-3, could not be told apart with the 87-base-pair reads, so those segments were excluded. The study gave a list of around 170 TCR beta chains associated with cytomegalovirus.

Relative to germline, V is missing 0 bases and J is missing 7 bases, with 6 bases of the junction outside any gene match. The CDR3 has 16 amino acids, counting the end cysteine and phenylalanine. Just the 48-base CDR3 DNA is kept, in frame starting at base 1. Taken from the germline V gene (reference sequence), the CDR1 and CDR2 loops are SEHNR and FQNEAQ. Library preparation used the immunoSEQ multiplex PCR assay. A mixture of 60 forward primers for TCR Vbeta segments and 13 reverse primers for TCR Jbeta segments was used in the multiplex PCR. The CDR3 region of rearranged TCR beta genes was amplified from genomic DNA with a multiplex PCR assay. The Illumina HiSeq System was used to sequence the amplified TCR beta libraries as 87-base-pair reads. On the study's bioinformatics: A later analysis tallied about 77 million unique TCR beta chains across the approximately 670 repertoires, and roughly 11 million of those chains were shared by two or more donors. A nearest-neighbor algorithm error-corrected the raw reads and collapsed the reads into unique sequences, merging closely related sequences to remove PCR and sequencing errors. CDR3 sequences were aligned to IMGT reference sequences to assign V, D and J gene segments. For a sequence to be retained, at least a six-nucleotide match to both a V gene segment and a J gene segment was required. Rearrangements were called productive when the CDR3 lacked stop codons and stayed in frame with V and J; all others were non-productive. Following IMGT convention, CDR3 was defined as the stretch from the second conserved V-encoded cysteine up to the conserved J-encoded phenylalanine. Sequences without an unambiguous match to a single V gene segment were excluded from the earlier analysis of 450 to 650 of the donors. An earlier analysis of 550 to 650 of the donors classified V segments as functional when productive rearrangements were above 56.7% and as segregating when the standard deviation between donors was above 5%. To diagnose cytomegalovirus status from the catalog of TCR beta chain sequences, a statistical classification framework was built. In a later analysis, TCR nucleotide sequences were compared against IMGT/GENE-DB human TR gene sequences so that V and J genes could be assigned. Using the TCRdist pipeline, a later analysis assigned CDR3 sequences along with most-parsimonious VDJ recombination scenarios. In a later analysis, every TCR beta chain was defined by the combination of its CDR3 amino acid sequence and its V-gene family, and reads without a unique V-gene family were dropped. To address suspected cross-contamination and a sequencing artifact, a later analysis removed around 600 highly shared, low-generation-probability nucleotide sequences. For each public chain, a later analysis derived a clonal expansion index from normalized ranks of inferred template counts within each repertoire. A later analysis computed generation probabilities with a VDJ recombination model fitted to out-of-frame rearrangements, and checked the results against IGoR. Hypergeometric tests were used in a later analysis to score TCR-TCR, TCR-HLA and TCR-CMV co-occurrence, with a repertoire-size bias correction applied to the TCR pairs. To estimate false discovery rates, a later analysis permuted the HLA or CMV assignments 20 times. In a later analysis, co-occurring TCRs were grouped using DBSCAN, with TCRdist sequence similarity added in when clustering inside HLA-allele-positive subsets. Co-occurrence clustering excluded repertoires with fewer than 30,000 or more than 120,000 public chains, plus five with anomalous nucleotide sharing. TCRdb holds this immuneACCESS table with in-frame rearrangements only. Some clones are missing; in checked studies, unresolved V genes explain under half, and the rest has no known cause. V and J calls and clone size are as listed in that table; D and trimming were resolved from the DNA. This sample gives 150,000 to 200,000 clones in total; approximately 77% of them show up just once. The ten most abundant clones make up 7.4% of the sample.

A word on this clone: The antigen it binds to is not known. Within one base of it there is no much larger clone, and no base qualities were kept.

The cohort comprised 666 healthy bone marrow donors. Cohort members were all nominally healthy when sampled, although unrecorded immune exposures were likely present. The donor tested CMV seropositive, placing the donor among the approximately 290 seropositive members of the cohort. A peripheral blood sample was collected from each donor, and TCR beta sequencing was performed on peripheral blood mononuclear cells. The Qiagen DNeasy Blood Extraction Kit was used to extract genomic DNA from the blood cell samples. The receptor was derived from a male donor in good health and CMV-seropositive. The sample taken for sequencing was PBMCs. The sequence links TRBV7-9 to TRBJ1-5; 10 middle bases align to TRBD1. The nucleotide sequence reads as follows: TGTGCCAGCAGCTTAGCTGGGACAGGGGCCTCCCAGCCCCAGCATTTT. This codes for CASSLAGTGASQPQHF.